What follows are 10 T cell receptor beta chains derived from one specimen sequenced in a study of cytomegalovirus exposure and HLA in healthy donors. PCR amplification relied on 60 Vbeta primers (plus 13 Jbeta primers). Here immunoSEQ multiplex PCR was the method, and the copy in TCRdb shows in-frame clones only, minus some. The sample has approximately 190,000 clones; 82% are singletons. The material sequenced was PBMCs. The receptors shown here come from a woman aged 18 to 35 in good health and CMV-seronegative.

The chain employs TRBV7-2 and TRBJ2-7; TRBD1 aligns across 9 bases. V was pared by 5 bases and J by 5 bases, with 10 bases of the junction left unmatched. The germline gives CDR1 SGHTA, CDR2 FQGNSA. The CDR3 contains 15 residues. In DNA, the CDR3 is TGTGCCAGCAGCCCGTCGGGACAGGGTGGGCACGAGCAGTACTTC. Translating gives CASSPSGQGGHEQYF. Based on the CDR3 plus reference TRBV7-2 and TRBJ2-7, the full variable domain is GAGVSQSPSNKVTEKGKDVELRCDPISGHTALYWYRQSLGQGLEFLIYFQGNSAPDKSGLPSDRFSAERTGGSVSTLTIQRTQQEDSAVYLCASSPSGQGGHEQYFGPGTRLTVT.

This chain links TRBV21-1 with TRBJ2-7; the table's TRBD2 call for D was not verified on the DNA. TRBV21-1 is a recognized pseudogene. This CDR3 region has 15 residues. CDR3: CASSQDGVSFYEQYV. CDR3 DNA: TGTGCCAGCAGCCAGGACGGGGTCTCCTTCTACGAGCAGTACGTC.

This sequence joins TRBV6-1 and TRBJ2-2, with D tentatively TRBD1 (6 bases). Trimming cost V 6 bases and J 1 base, with 9 bases left between them. Germline CDR1 MNHNS, CDR2 SASEGT. The CDR3 consists of 14 residues. The CDR3 loop reads CASSRGVNTGELFF. CDR3 nucleotide sequence: TGTGCCAGCAGCAGGGGTGTGAACACCGGGGAGCTGTTTTTT.

The V call is TRBV4-2, the J call TRBJ2-2; D possibly corresponds to TRBD2 (6 bases). Trimming removed 4 bases from V and 0 bases from J, with 9 bases in between. CDR3 size: 15 residues. Germline V gene lookup returns CDR1 LGHNA and CDR2 YNFKEQ. This CDR3 is CASSPGTANTGELFF. DNA of the CDR3: TGTGCCAGCAGCCCCGGGACTGCGAACACCGGGGAGCTGTTTTTT.

The V gene is TRBV7-2, the J gene TRBJ1-2, with 7 bases lining up with TRBD1. Germline assignment: CDR1 SGHTA and CDR2 FQGNSA. V lost 6 bases and J lost 3; bases outside the gene matches: 7. The CDR3 runs to 14 residues. Here the CDR3 reads CASRLTGLDYGYTF. As DNA, the CDR3 is TGTGCCAGCAGACTGACAGGGCTCGACTATGGCTACACCTTC.

CDR3 in amino acids: CASSVRGYEQYF. The DNA of the CDR3 is TGTGCCAGCAGTGTCCGGGGCTACGAGCAGTACTTC. The chain joins TRBV6-5 to TRBJ2-7; TRBD2 is a possible D gene (5 bases). This CDR3 is built from 12 residues. Deletions cut 5 bases from V and 3 bases from J, with 8 bases between. Germline-derived CDR1 and CDR2 are MNHEY and SVGAGI.

This chain connects TRBV6-6 to TRBJ1-2; 7 bases are shared with TRBD1. Germline CDR1 is MNHNY and CDR2 is SVGAGI (reference sequence). The junction had 5 bases not matched to a gene; V was cut back by 6 bases and J by 4 bases. CDR3 length: 13 residues. Written as DNA, the CDR3 is TGTGCCAGCAGGCGGGGACAGTTCTATGGCTACACCTTC. Translating it yields CASRRGQFYGYTF.

As concerns this clone: Likely a read error: the CDR3 ends without its conserved phenylalanine or tryptophan. No DNA is shown, since the ends of the CDR3 on it are uncertain; the CDR3 is the one TCRdb lists. This chain links TRBV12-2 with TRBJ2-7; the tabulated D call, TRBD2, remains unverified against the DNA. TRBV12-2 is designated a pseudogene. The CDR3 is made up of 14 amino acids, end residues included. CDR3 amino acids: CASRLAGKTPGSLD.

The genes are TRBV4-3 and TRBJ2-3, with TRBD1 matching over 9 bases. CDR3 length: 15 amino acids. Germline CDR1 and CDR2: LGHNA and YSLEER. Trimming removed 4 bases from V and 5 bases from J; junction bases left unmatched: 7. CDR3 in amino acids: CASSPGQGLQDTQYF. The CDR3 nucleotides read TGCGCCAGCAGCCCAGGACAGGGGTTGCAAGATACGCAGTATTTT.

V is TRBV30 and J is TRBJ1-2; D remains unclear. There are 11 residues in the CDR3. Trimming removed 4 bases at V and 2 bases at J, with 5 bases between. The germline V gene has CDR1 GTSNPN and CDR2 SVGIG (reference sequence). DNA for the CDR3: TGTGCCTGGACCTCCAACTATGGCTACACCTTC. It specifies CAWTSNYGYTF.